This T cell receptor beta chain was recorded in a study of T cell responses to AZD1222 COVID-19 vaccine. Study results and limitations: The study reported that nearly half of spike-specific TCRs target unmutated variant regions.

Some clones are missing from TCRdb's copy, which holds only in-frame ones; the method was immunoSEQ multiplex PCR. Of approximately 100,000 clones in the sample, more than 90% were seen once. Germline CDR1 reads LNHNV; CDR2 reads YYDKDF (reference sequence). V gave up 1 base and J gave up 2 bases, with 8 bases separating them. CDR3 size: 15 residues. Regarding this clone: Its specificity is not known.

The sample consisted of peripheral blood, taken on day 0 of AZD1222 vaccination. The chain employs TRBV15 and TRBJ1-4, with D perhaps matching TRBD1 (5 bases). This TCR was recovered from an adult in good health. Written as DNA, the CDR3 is TGTGCCACCAGCAGAGGGTGGGGGACTAATGAAAAACTGTTTTTT. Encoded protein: CATSRGWGTNEKLFF.